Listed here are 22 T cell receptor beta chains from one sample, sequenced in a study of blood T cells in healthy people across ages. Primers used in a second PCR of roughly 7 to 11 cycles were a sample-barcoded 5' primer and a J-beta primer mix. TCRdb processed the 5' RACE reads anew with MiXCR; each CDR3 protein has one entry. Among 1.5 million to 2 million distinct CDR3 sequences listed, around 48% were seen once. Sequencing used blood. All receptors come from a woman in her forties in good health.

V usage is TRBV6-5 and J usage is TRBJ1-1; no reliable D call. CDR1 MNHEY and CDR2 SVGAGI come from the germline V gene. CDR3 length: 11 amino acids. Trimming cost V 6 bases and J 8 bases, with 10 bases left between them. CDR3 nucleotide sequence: TGTGCCAGCAGGTCCCTTTACGAAGCTTTCTTT. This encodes CASRSLYEAFF.

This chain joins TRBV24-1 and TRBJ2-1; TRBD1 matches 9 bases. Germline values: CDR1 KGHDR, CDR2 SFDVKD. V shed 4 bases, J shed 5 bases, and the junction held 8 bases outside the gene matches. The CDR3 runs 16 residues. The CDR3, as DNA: TGTGCCACCAGTGAAGACAACAGGGGGCCCAACAATGAGCAGTTCTTC. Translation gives CATSEDNRGPNNEQFF.

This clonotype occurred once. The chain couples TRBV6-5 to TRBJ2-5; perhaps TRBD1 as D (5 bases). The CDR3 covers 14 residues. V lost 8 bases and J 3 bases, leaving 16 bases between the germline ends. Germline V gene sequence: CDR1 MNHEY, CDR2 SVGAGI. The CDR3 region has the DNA TGTGCCAGCGGCAGAGACCGCAGGGAAGAGACCCAGTACTTC. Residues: CASGRDRREETQYF.

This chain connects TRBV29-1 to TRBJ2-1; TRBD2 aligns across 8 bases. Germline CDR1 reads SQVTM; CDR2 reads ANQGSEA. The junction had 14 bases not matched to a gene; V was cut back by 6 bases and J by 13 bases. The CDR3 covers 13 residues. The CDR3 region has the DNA TGCAGCGTCTCCCGCGGGGGGCTGGAGACCCAGTTCTTC. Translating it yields CSVSRGGLETQFF.

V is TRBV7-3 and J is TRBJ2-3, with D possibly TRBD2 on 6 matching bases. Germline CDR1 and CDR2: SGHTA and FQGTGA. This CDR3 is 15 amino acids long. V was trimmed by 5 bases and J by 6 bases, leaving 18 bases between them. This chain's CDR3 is CASSAISGSSDTQYF. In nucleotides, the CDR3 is TGTGCCAGCAGCGCAATTAGCGGTTCGTCCGATACGCAGTATTTT.

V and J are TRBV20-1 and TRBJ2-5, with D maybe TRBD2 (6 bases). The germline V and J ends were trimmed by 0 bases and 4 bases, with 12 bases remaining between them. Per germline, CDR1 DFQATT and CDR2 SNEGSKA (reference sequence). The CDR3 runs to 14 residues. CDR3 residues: CSARDPRRGETQYF. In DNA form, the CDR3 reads TGCAGTGCTAGAGATCCCCGGAGGGGAGAGACCCAGTACTTC.

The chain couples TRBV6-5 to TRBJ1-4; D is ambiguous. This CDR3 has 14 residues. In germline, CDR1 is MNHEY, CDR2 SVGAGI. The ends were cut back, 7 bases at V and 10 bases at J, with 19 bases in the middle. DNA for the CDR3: TGTGCCAGCACCACAGACATGGGTCGCGGAAAACTGTTTTTT. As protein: CASTTDMGRGKLFF.

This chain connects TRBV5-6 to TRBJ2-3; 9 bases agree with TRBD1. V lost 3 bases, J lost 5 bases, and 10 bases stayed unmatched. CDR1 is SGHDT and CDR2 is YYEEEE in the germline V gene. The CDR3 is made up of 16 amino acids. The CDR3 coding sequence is TGTGCCAGCAGCTCCTGGCGGGACAGGGTTAGAGATACGCAGTATTTT. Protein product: CASSSWRDRVRDTQYF.

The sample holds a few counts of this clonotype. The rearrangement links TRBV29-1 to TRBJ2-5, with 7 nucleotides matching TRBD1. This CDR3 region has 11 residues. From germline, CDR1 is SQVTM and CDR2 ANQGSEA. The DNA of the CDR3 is TGCACCACAGGGGAGACGGAGACCCAGTACTTC. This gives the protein CTTGETETQYF.

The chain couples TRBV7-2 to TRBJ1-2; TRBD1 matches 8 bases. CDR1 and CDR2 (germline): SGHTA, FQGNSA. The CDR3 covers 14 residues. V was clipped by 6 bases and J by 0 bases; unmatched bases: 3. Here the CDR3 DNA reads TGTGCCAGCAGGACAGGGGCGGCTAACTATGGCTACACCTTC. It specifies CASRTGAANYGYTF.

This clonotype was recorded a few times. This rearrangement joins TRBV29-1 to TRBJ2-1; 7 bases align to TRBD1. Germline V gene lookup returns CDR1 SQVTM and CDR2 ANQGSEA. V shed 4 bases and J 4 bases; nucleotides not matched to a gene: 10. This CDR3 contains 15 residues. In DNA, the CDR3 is TGCAGCGTTGCCGGGACAGAAGCTATGTACAATGAGCAGTTCTTC. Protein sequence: CSVAGTEAMYNEQFF.

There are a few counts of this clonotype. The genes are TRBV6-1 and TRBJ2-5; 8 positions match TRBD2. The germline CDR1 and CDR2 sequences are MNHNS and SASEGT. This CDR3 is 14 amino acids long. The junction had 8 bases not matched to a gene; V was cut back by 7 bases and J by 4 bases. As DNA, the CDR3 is TGTGCCAGCACCTCTCGGGCGGGAGGAGAGACCCAGTACTTC. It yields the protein CASTSRAGGETQYF.

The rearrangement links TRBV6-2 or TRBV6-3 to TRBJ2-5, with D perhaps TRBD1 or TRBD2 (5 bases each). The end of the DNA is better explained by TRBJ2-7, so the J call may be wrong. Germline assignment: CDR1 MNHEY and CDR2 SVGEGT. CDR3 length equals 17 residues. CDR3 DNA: TGTGCCAGCAGTTACTCGAAACAGGAGGCCTGGGCCTACGAGCAGTACTTC. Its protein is CASSYSKQEAWAYEQYF.

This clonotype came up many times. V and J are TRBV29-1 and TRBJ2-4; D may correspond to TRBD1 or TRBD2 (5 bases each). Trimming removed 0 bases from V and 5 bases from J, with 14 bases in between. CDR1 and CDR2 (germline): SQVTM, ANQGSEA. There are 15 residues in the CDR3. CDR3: CSVEDWRSGQNIQYF. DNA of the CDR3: TGCAGCGTTGAAGATTGGCGGTCGGGGCAAAACATTCAGTACTTC.

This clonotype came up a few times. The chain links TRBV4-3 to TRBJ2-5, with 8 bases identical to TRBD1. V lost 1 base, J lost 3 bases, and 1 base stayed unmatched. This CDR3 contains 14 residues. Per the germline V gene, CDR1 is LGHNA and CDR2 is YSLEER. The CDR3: CASSQGDRKETQYF. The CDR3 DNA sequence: TGCGCCAGCAGCCAAGGGGACAGGAAAGAGACCCAGTACTTC.

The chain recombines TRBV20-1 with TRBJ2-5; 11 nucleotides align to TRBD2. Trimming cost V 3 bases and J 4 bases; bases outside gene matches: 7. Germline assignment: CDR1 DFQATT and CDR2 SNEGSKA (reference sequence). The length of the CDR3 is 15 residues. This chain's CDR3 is CSASKLAGVSETQYF. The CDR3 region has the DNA TGCAGTGCTAGTAAACTAGCGGGGGTGTCAGAGACCCAGTACTTC.

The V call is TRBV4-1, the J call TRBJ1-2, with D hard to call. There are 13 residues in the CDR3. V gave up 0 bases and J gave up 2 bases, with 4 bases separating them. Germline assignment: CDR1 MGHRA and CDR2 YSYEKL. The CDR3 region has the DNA TGCGCCAGCAGCCAAGAGAGGAACTATGGCTACACCTTC. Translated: CASSQERNYGYTF.

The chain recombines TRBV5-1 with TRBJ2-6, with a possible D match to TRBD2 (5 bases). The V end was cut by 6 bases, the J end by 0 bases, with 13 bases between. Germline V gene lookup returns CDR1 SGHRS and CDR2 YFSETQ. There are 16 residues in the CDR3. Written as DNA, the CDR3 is TGCGCCAGCACCCGACTGGGAGACTCTGGGGCCAACGTCCTGACTTTC. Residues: CASTRLGDSGANVLTF.

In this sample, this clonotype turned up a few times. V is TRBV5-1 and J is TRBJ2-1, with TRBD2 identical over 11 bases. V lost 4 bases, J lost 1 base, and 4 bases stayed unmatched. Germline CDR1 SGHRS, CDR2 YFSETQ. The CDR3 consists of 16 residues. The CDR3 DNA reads TGCGCCAGCAGCACCCGACTAGCGGGGTCCTACAATGAGCAGTTCTTC. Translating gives CASSTRLAGSYNEQFF.

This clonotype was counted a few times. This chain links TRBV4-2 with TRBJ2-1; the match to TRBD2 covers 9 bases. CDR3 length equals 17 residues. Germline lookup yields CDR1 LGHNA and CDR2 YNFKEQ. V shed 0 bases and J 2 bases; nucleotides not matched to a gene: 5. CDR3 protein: CASSQDLVAGAYNEQFF. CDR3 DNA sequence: TGTGCCAGCAGCCAAGATCTCGTAGCGGGGGCCTACAATGAGCAGTTCTTC.

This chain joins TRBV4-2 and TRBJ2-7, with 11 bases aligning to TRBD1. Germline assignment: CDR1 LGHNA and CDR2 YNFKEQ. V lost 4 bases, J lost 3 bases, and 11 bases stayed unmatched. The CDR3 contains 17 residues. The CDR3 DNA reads TGTGCCAGCAGCCCAGGCGGGACGGACAGGGGGCTCTACGAGCAGTACTTC. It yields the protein CASSPGGTDRGLYEQYF.

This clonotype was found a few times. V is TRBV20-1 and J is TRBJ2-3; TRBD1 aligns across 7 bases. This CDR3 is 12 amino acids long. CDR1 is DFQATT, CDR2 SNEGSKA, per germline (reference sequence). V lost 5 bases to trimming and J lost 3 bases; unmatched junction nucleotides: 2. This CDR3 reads CSAETGTDTQYF. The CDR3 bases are TGCAGTGCTGAGACAGGGACAGATACGCAGTATTTT.